The 30 T cell receptor beta chains reported below all come from one sample, sequenced in a study of T-cell memory formation after mild COVID-19. One entry per CDR3 protein results from TCRdb running MiXCR on the 5' RACE reads. This table holds about 430,000 distinct CDR3 sequences, about 24% found once. Sequencing used PBMCs or a T cell subset sorted from them (not recorded which). These TCRs come from an adult woman who had mild COVID-19 (a few samples of this study predate the infection). Cell type and time point are not known.

In its sample, this clonotype was seen a few times. The J gene is TRBJ2-7, the V gene TRBV29-1; the D is unclear. Trimming cost V 0 bases and J 2 bases, with 8 bases left between them. The CDR3 loop spans 13 amino acids. From germline, CDR1 is SQVTM and CDR2 ANQGSEA. Written as DNA, the CDR3 is TGCAGCGTTGAAGACCTATACACCTACGAGCAGTACTTC. Encoded protein: CSVEDLYTYEQYF.

This clonotype was seen a few times. The chain couples TRBV7-6 to TRBJ2-2; maybe TRBD2 (6 bases). CDR3 length: 15 amino acids. Trimming removed 5 bases at V and 3 bases at J, with 13 bases between. The germline V gene encodes CDR1 SGHVS and CDR2 FNYEAQ. In DNA, the CDR3 is TGTGCCAGCAGCCGCGGGATCGGGGACACCGGGGAGCTGTTTTTT. This encodes CASSRGIGDTGELFF.

This sequence joins TRBV29-1 and TRBJ2-1, with D hard to call. The V gene's germline CDR1 is SQVTM and CDR2 ANQGSEA. The V end was cut by 4 bases, the J end by 3 bases, with 10 bases between. CDR3 length equals 13 residues. The CDR3 loop reads CSVVYGNYNEQFF. CDR3 sequence (DNA): TGCAGCGTTGTTTACGGAAACTACAATGAGCAGTTCTTC.

This chain connects TRBV6-5 to TRBJ2-6, with D possibly being TRBD1 (6 bases). V lost 7 bases, J lost 3 bases, and 10 bases lay in between. From germline, CDR1 is MNHEY and CDR2 SVGAGI. The CDR3 covers 14 residues. CDR3 nucleotide sequence: TGTGCCAGCAACAGGGCCATTGGGGCCAACGTCCTGACTTTC. It translates to CASNRAIGANVLTF.

This clonotype occurred a few times. This chain uses TRBV5-1 with TRBJ2-7; D assignment may be TRBD1 or TRBD2 (6 bases each). Germline CDR1 SGHRS, CDR2 YFSETQ. The CDR3 length is 14 residues. V lost 2 bases to trimming and J lost 5 bases, with 14 bases between them. The CDR3 sequence is CASSFETGRNEQYF. The CDR3 DNA sequence: TGCGCCAGCAGCTTCGAAACAGGGAGGAACGAGCAGTACTTC.

This clonotype was picked up a small number of times. The V gene is TRBV20-1, the J gene TRBJ2-1; TRBD2 might be the D (7 bases). Germline assignment: CDR1 DFQATT and CDR2 SNEGSKA (reference sequence). The CDR3 length is 15 residues. Deletions cut 6 bases from V and 4 bases from J, with 19 bases between. The CDR3 DNA is TGCAGTGCCCCCCTTGGAGGGGGGGGGTACAATGAGCAGTTCTTC. Its translation: CSAPLGGGGYNEQFF.

The chain employs TRBV30 and TRBJ2-6; possibly TRBD1 or TRBD2 for D (6 bases each). This CDR3 region has 17 residues. The V gene's germline CDR1 is GTSNPN and CDR2 SVGIG (reference sequence). V gave up 1 base and J gave up 0 bases, with 13 bases separating them. This chain's CDR3 is CAWSEGGLFSGANVLTF. The CDR3 DNA reads as TGTGCCTGGAGTGAGGGGGGTCTATTCTCTGGGGCCAACGTCCTGACTTTC.

This clonotype was counted between two and nine times. The V call is TRBV7-9, the J call TRBJ2-1, with D perhaps TRBD1 (5 bases). Trimming pared 2 bases from V and 5 bases from J, leaving 16 bases between. The germline V gene encodes CDR1 SEHNR and CDR2 FQNEAQ (reference sequence). The CDR3 length is 16 residues. The CDR3 DNA reads as TGTGCCAGCAGCTTATTGGTGACAGCCATAAACAATGAGCAGTTCTTC. Translated: CASSLLVTAINNEQFF.

This clonotype was picked up a small number of times. The chain joins TRBV7-9 to TRBJ2-5; D is possibly TRBD1 (6 bases). Trimming removed 1 base at V and 1 base at J, with 10 bases between. Per germline, CDR1 SEHNR and CDR2 FQNEAQ (reference sequence). This CDR3 spans 15 amino acids. The CDR3 loop is CASSLVRGSQETQYF. Here the CDR3 DNA reads TGTGCCAGCAGCTTAGTCAGGGGTTCCCAAGAGACCCAGTACTTC.

This clonotype was observed a few times. V gene TRBV5-1 combines with J gene TRBJ2-1, with TRBD2 matching over 11 bases. Germline CDR1 and CDR2: SGHRS and YFSETQ. The CDR3 runs to 16 residues. V shed 2 bases and J 5 bases; nucleotides not matched to a gene: 6. Written as DNA, the CDR3 is TGCGCCAGCAGCTTTCCGGGACTAGCGGCTAACAATGAGCAGTTCTTC. Translation: CASSFPGLAANNEQFF.

The V and J genes are TRBV4-2 and TRBJ2-2; 7 positions agree with TRBD2. The V segment lost 4 bases and the J segment 7 bases; nucleotides outside the gene matches: 21. CDR3 size: 19 residues. Germline V CDR1 and CDR2: LGHNA, YNFKEQ. CDR3 amino acids: CASSPTFPPGGRMLGELFF. The CDR3 bases are TGTGCCAGCAGCCCCACCTTCCCGCCGGGCGGGAGAATGCTCGGGGAGCTGTTTTTT.

This clonotype occurred a few times. The chain is built from TRBV4-1 and TRBJ2-3; possible D gene TRBD1, 6 bases. Per the germline V gene, CDR1 is MGHRA and CDR2 is YSYEKL. There are 21 residues in the CDR3. Trimming shortened V by 0 bases and J by 4 bases, and 29 bases separated the two germline ends. The CDR3 DNA is TGCGCCAGCAGCCAAGATGATCTATACGAAGGGGACAAGAGTTGGGCAGATACGCAGTATTTT. As protein: CASSQDDLYEGDKSWADTQYF.

This clonotype was counted only a few times. The DNA of the CDR3 is TGTGCCAGCAGCTTAGCGGCTAGCGGGGGACGCGGTGAGCAGTTCTTC. Its protein product is CASSLAASGGRGEQFF. This sequence joins TRBV7-6 and TRBJ2-1, with 10 bases aligning to TRBD2. The germline CDR1 and CDR2 sequences are SGHVS and FNYEAQ. V lost 0 bases, J lost 9 bases, and 8 bases stayed unmatched. The CDR3 is 16 amino acids.

This sequence joins TRBV29-1 and TRBJ2-1; no firm D call. There are 12 residues in the CDR3. Germline V gene sequence: CDR1 SQVTM, CDR2 ANQGSEA. The CDR3 loop reads CSFRLGVDEQFF. The CDR3 nucleotides read TGCAGTTTTAGGTTAGGAGTTGATGAGCAGTTCTTC.

This clonotype occurred a few times. This chain uses TRBV29-1 with TRBJ2-5; the D is unclear. The V end lost 3 bases, the J end lost 3 bases, and 11 bases lay between the germline ends. There are 13 residues in the CDR3. Germline loops: CDR1 SQVTM, CDR2 ANQGSEA. The CDR3 region is CSVDGDWEETQYF. The CDR3, as DNA: TGCAGCGTTGATGGCGACTGGGAAGAGACCCAGTACTTC.

The CDR3 is CASSLGKRAGWGYTF. CDR3 DNA: TGTGCCAGCAGCCTGGGAAAAAGGGCAGGATGGGGCTACACCTTC. The rearrangement uses TRBV12-3 or TRBV12-4 and TRBJ1-2; the D is unclear. This CDR3 contains 15 residues. V dropped 6 bases and J dropped 8 bases, with 22 bases sitting between them.

The chain uses TRBV6-2 or TRBV6-3 and TRBJ2-2; 8 nucleotides match TRBD1. V shed 2 bases and J 8 bases; nucleotides not matched to a gene: 7. The CDR3 is made up of 15 amino acids. Germline V gives CDR1 MNHEY, CDR2 SVGEGT. The CDR3: CASSYATGVIGELFF. CDR3 coding DNA: TGTGCCAGCAGTTACGCGACAGGGGTCATAGGGGAGCTGTTTTTT.

This clonotype was picked up a small number of times. The V gene is TRBV7-9, the J gene TRBJ2-7, with a tentative D call TRBD1 (5 bases). This CDR3 region has 16 residues. V lost 3 bases and J lost 2, with 17 bases in between. Germline CDR1 reads SEHNR; CDR2 reads FQNEAQ (reference sequence). For the CDR3, the DNA is TGTGCCAGCAGCTTTAATACAGGCTCAAGGCCCTACGAGCAGTACTTC. Protein product: CASSFNTGSRPYEQYF.

The table lists this clonotype with a few counts. The V gene is TRBV7-9, the J gene TRBJ1-1, with no clear D. Trimming shortened V by 4 bases and J by 3 bases, and 12 bases separated the two germline ends. Germline-derived CDR1 and CDR2 are SEHNR and FQNEAQ (reference sequence). The CDR3 is 14 residues long. CDR3 DNA: TGTGCCAGCAGCTATCTCAATTCTGACACTGAAGCTTTCTTT. Protein product: CASSYLNSDTEAFF.

V is TRBV20-1 and J is TRBJ2-7; weak D call: TRBD1 (5 bases). Looked up from germline, CDR1 is DFQATT and CDR2 is SNEGSKA (reference sequence). The CDR3 has 15 amino acids. V was trimmed by 5 bases and J by 1 base, leaving 18 bases between them. The DNA of the CDR3 is TGCAGTGCTGGGGCTGGGCAGAAAAAATCCTACGAGCAGTACTTC. Amino acids: CSAGAGQKKSYEQYF.

This chain joins TRBV11-3 and TRBJ2-1, with 10 bases that match TRBD1. V trimming: 2 bases; J trimming: 2 bases; junction bases outside the gene matches: 9. CDR3 size: 18 residues. Per the germline V gene, CDR1 is SGHNT and CDR2 is YENEEA. CDR3 nucleotides: TGTGCCAGCAGCTTAAGGGGGGACAGGGGCCCTCCCTACAATGAGCAGTTCTTC. Translated: CASSLRGDRGPPYNEQFF.

The chain is built from TRBV7-9 and TRBJ2-3; no firm D call. V was clipped by 5 bases and J by 3 bases, with 6 bases between them. This CDR3 comprises 12 residues. Germline CDR1 reads SEHNR; CDR2 reads FQNEAQ (reference sequence). The CDR3 region has the DNA TGTGCCAGCAGCCGTATAACAGATACGCAGTATTTT. Protein product: CASSRITDTQYF.

The sample holds a few counts of this clonotype. The V gene is TRBV12-3 or TRBV12-4, the J gene TRBJ2-7; tentative D call: TRBD1 (5 bases). Trimming pared 8 bases from V and 3 bases from J, leaving 11 bases between. CDR3 length equals 12 residues. The DNA of the CDR3 is TGTGCCAGCGGCAGGGTCTACTACGAGCAGTACTTC. Its protein is CASGRVYYEQYF.

This clonotype has ten or more counts. The rearrangement links TRBV5-1 to TRBJ1-2; D gene uncertain. There are 13 residues in the CDR3. The V end was cut by 0 bases, the J end by 6 bases, with 9 bases between. Germline CDR1 and CDR2: SGHRS and YFSETQ. The DNA of the CDR3 is TGCGCCAGCAGCTTGGACCCGTTAAATGGCTACACCTTC. Amino acid sequence: CASSLDPLNGYTF. The full variable domain, its missing parts supplied by reference TRBV5-1 and TRBJ1-2, is KAGVTQTPRYLIKTRGQQVTLSCSPISGHRSVSWYQQTPGQGLQFLFEYFSETQRNKGNFPGRFSGRQFSNSRSEMNVSTLELGDSALYLCASSLDPLNGYTFGSGTRLTVV.

This clonotype was counted only a few times. V and J are TRBV4-1 and TRBJ2-1; 7 positions agree with TRBD1. CDR3 length: 17 amino acids. Germline CDR1 MGHRA, CDR2 YSYEKL. J lost 2 bases, V lost 2 bases, and 9 bases had no gene match. CDR3 nucleotide sequence: TGCGCCAGCAGCCAACCTCCAGGGACAGTTGCCTACAATGAGCAGTTCTTC. Translated: CASSQPPGTVAYNEQFF.

This clonotype turned up a few times. The gene calls are TRBV5-5 and TRBJ2-2, with D possibly matching TRBD2 (6 bases). Germline CDR1 is SGHKS and CDR2 is YYEKEE (reference sequence). With 0 bases removed from V and 3 bases from J, the gap between germline ends came to 9 bases. The CDR3 has 15 amino acids. The CDR3 DNA reads TGTGCCAGCAGCTTGGGGCCGGGGGACACCGGGGAGCTGTTTTTT. It yields the protein CASSLGPGDTGELFF.

V gene TRBV10-3 combines with J gene TRBJ2-7; D gene ambiguous. Germline CDR1 ENHRY, CDR2 SYGVKD. Deletions cut 8 bases from V and 6 bases from J, with 11 bases between. The CDR3 is 11 residues long. The CDR3 reads CAIGVDSEQYF. Here the CDR3 DNA reads TGTGCCATCGGGGTGGATAGCGAGCAGTACTTC.

The chain links TRBV20-1 to TRBJ2-5; perhaps TRBD1 as D (5 bases). CDR3 length: 15 amino acids. Germline-derived CDR1 and CDR2 are DFQATT and SNEGSKA (reference sequence). With 0 bases removed from V and 3 bases from J, the gap between germline ends came to 14 bases. CDR3 DNA sequence: TGCAGTGCTAGAGATCTACTTAGGGGAAAAGAGACCCAGTACTTC. Its translation: CSARDLLRGKETQYF.

J is TRBJ1-5 and V is TRBV20-1; TRBD1 matches 9 bases. The V gene end was trimmed by 5 bases and the J gene end by 0 bases; junction bases not matched to a gene: 11. The CDR3 spans 17 residues. Per the germline V gene, CDR1 is DFQATT and CDR2 is SNEGSKA (reference sequence). Here the CDR3 reads CSAVMTGGKNSNQPQHF. For the CDR3, the DNA is TGCAGTGCTGTGATGACAGGGGGAAAAAATAGCAATCAGCCCCAGCATTTT.

The V gene is TRBV6-5, the J gene TRBJ2-7, with TRBD2 matching 9 bases. J was trimmed by 6 bases and V by 2 bases; bases with no gene match: 8. From germline, CDR1 is MNHEY and CDR2 SVGAGI. This CDR3 is 15 amino acids long. The CDR3 DNA reads as TGTGCCAGCAGTTACGGAGGTAGCGGGAGAAGCGAGCAGTACTTC. Encoded protein: CASSYGGSGRSEQYF.